This TCR beta chain came from a study of cytomegalovirus exposure and HLA in healthy donors. Study as a whole: A data release that came early held 75 million to 85 million unique TCRs from HLA-typed donors.

There are a few counts of this clone. Its antigen is unidentified. The V gene end was trimmed by 4 bases and the J gene end by 0 bases; junction bases not matched to a gene: 3. The CDR3 consists of 17 residues. CDR1 and CDR2 from the germline V gene are SGHNT and YYREEE (reference sequence). Study-level findings and limits: A highly shared variant cluster was judged a likely technical artifact. 164 TCR beta chains were listed as cytomegalovirus-associated.

It was with 60 Vbeta and 13 Jbeta primers that the PCR ran. Profiling relied on immunoSEQ multiplex PCR, and the TCRdb table lists in-frame clones only, not all of them. The table shows 75,000 or so clones, with approximately 74% occurring only once. The chain carries TRBV5-4 and TRBJ2-2, with 13 bases identical to TRBD2. This TCR was sampled from a woman under 40 in good health and CMV-seropositive. The sequenced sample consisted of PBMCs. CDR3 in amino acids: CASSPGTSGANTGELFF. The CDR3 DNA is TGTGCCAGCAGCCCCGGGACTAGCGGGGCGAACACCGGGGAGCTGTTTTTT.